The source of this T cell receptor beta chain is a study of beta chain features in type 1 diabetes. Study outcomes and limitations: For type 1 diabetes patients, VDJ junctions showed fewer insertions and more deletions.

This clone has only a few counts. Antigen unknown. Donors contributed one heparinised blood draw apiece, averaging about 100 mL. Cells sorted by CD45RO/CCR7/CD25/CD127/CD95/CD27 comprised CD4+ naive, central memory, regulatory and stem cell-like memory cells. Expressed TCRB transcripts got sequenced, as all isolated RNA was reverse transcribed. Some clones are missing from TCRdb's copy, which holds only in-frame ones; the method was immunoSEQ multiplex PCR. The sample has fewer than 650,000 clones, about 16% seen once; the top ten hold under 0.095%. Material for sequencing was naive CD4+ T cells from blood. This sequence originates from a man younger than 30 in good health.

The CDR3: CASRDRDRVPQPQHF. CDR3 coding DNA: TGTGCCAGTAGGGACCGGGACAGGGTTCCTCAGCCCCAGCATTTT. This sequence joins TRBV19 and TRBJ1-5, with TRBD1 matching over 9 bases. The CDR3 runs to 15 residues. J gave up 6 bases and V 6 bases, and 9 bases lay outside the gene matches. Germline CDR1 LNHDA, CDR2 SQIVND (reference sequence).